Listed below are T cell receptor beta chains from one sample, sequenced in a study of control samples from healthy donors and cancer patients. The data were produced by immunoSEQ multiplex PCR, yet TCRdb's version contains in-frame clones alone and is incomplete. This table holds approximately 69,000 clones, approximately 89% found once. What was sequenced was PBMCs. Source of these receptors: a man aged 55 to 70 with colorectal cancer. Each CDR3 is given with its conserved first and last residue. The order of the fields is V gene, J gene, D gene, clone size, CDR3 protein, CDR3 DNA. D genes are given only for firm matches. Size values are once, few and many counts, or a class for expanded clones, and some rows have none.

>TRBV7-9|TRBJ2-5|TRBD2|.
CASSLGASGGKETQYF
TGTGCCAGCAGCTTAGGGGCTAGCGGGGGTAAAGAGACCCAGTACTTC
>TRBV4-1|TRBJ2-5|.|.
CASSQAVSQETQYF
TGCGCCAGCAGCCAAGCCGTATCCCAAGAGACCCAGTACTTC
>TRBV7-2|TRBJ2-5|TRBD2|few
CASSQWRGVEETQYF
TGTGCCAGCAGCCAGTGGCGGGGGGTGGAGGAGACCCAGTACTTC
>TRBV18|TRBJ1-1|TRBD1|.
CASSLAGQGARTEAFF
TGTGCCAGCTCACTCGCGGGACAGGGGGCGAGGACTGAAGCTTTCTTT
>TRBV11-3|TRBJ2-2|TRBD2|.
CASSQTSGGAITGELFF
TGTGCCAGCAGCCAGACTAGCGGGGGGGCCATCACCGGGGAGCTGTTTTTT
>TRBV2|TRBJ2-3|.|.
CASSGSALSTDTQYF
TGTGCCAGCAGTGGTTCGGCCTTGTCCACAGATACGCAGTATTTT
>TRBV2|TRBJ2-2|TRBD1|.
CARFTDRGQGGELFF
TGTGCCAGGTTCACGGACAGGGGGCAGGGCGGGGAGCTGTTTTTT
>TRBV11-1|TRBJ2-1|.|.
CASSLTGGYNEQFF
TGTGCCAGCAGCTTAACTGGCGGATACAATGAGCAGTTCTTC
>TRBV7-6|TRBJ1-1|.|few
CASSTEKGHMNTEAFF
TGTGCCAGCAGCACCGAAAAGGGACATATGAACACTGAAGCTTTCTTT
>TRBV5-1|TRBJ1-4|.|.
CASSPRGGVGEKLFF
TGCGCCAGCAGCCCCCGAGGTGGGGTGGGTGAAAAACTGTTTTTT
>TRBV6-2/TRBV6-3|TRBJ2-3|.|once
CASSPTSDTQYF
TGTGCCAGCAGCCCCACCTCAGATACGCAGTATTTT
>TRBV5-5|TRBJ2-2|TRBD2|.
CASSLTGLGVGELFF
TGTGCCAGCAGCTTAACCGGACTAGGTGTCGGGGAGCTGTTTTTT
>TRBV18|TRBJ2-5|.|.
CASSPIETQYF
TGTGCCAGCTCACCGATAGAGACCCAGTACTTC
>TRBV7-7|TRBJ2-1|.|.
CASSLRAGGPYNEQFF
TGTGCCAGCAGCCTCAGGGCCGGGGGCCCCTACAATGAGCAGTTCTTC
>TRBV5-1|TRBJ1-1|.|.
CASSLRMNTEAFF
TGCGCCAGCAGCTTGAGGATGAACACTGAAGCTTTCTTT
>TRBV3-1/TRBV3-2|TRBJ2-7|.|.
CASSLVRVGEQYF
TGTGCCAGCTCCCTAGTCAGGGTTGGCGAGCAGTACTTC
>TRBV29-1|TRBJ1-5|.|.
CSASGQGQPQHF
TGCAGCGCCTCCGGGCAGGGTCAGCCCCAGCATTTT
>TRBV28|TRBJ1-4|.|.
CASSSLPRAPADEKLFF
TGTGCCAGCAGTTCACTACCCAGGGCACCGGCGGATGAAAAACTGTTTTTT